A selection of T cell receptor beta chains follows, all from one sample in a study of blood T cell repertoires in COVID-19. Sequenced by immunoSEQ multiplex PCR; TCRdb stores in-frame clones only, minus some. The sample yields 250,000 to 300,000 clones, approximately 85% seen once. Sequences were obtained from PBMCs or T cells enriched from blood (not recorded which). The receptor set was obtained from a woman between 25 and 40 years old who had recovered from COVID-19. The CDR3 runs from the conserved cysteine through the conserved F or W. Fields, in order: clone size, D gene, J gene, V gene, CDR3 DNA, CDR3 protein. A D gene is named only where the DNA matches it firmly. Clone size is not always given. Where it is, it says once, few, many or a class for expanded clones.

>once|TRBD1|TRBJ2-1|TRBV7-6
TGTGCCAGCAGCTTAGTCCAGGGGGCAACGGATGAGCAGTTCTTC
CASSLVQGATDEQFF
>.|TRBD2|TRBJ2-5|TRBV3-1/TRBV3-2
TGTGCCAGCAGCCCAACCGGGACTAGCGGGATATTTTACCAAGAGACCCAGTACTTC
CASSPTGTSGIFYQETQYF
>.|.|TRBJ1-6|TRBV3-1/TRBV3-2
TGTGCCAGCAGCCAAGTTACGGGGTATTCACCCCTCCACTTT
CASSQVTGYSPLHF
>.|TRBD1|TRBJ1-1|TRBV9
TGTGCCAGCAGTACAGGGGCGAACACTGAAGCTTTCTTT
CASSTGANTEAFF
>.|TRBD1|TRBJ1-5|TRBV2
TGTGCCAGCAGTCCCGGGACAGGGGGCAATCAGCCCCAGCATTTT
CASSPGTGGNQPQHF
>.|.|TRBJ1-1|TRBV12-3/TRBV12-4
TGTGCCAGCAGTCTCGGACACGAAGCTTTCTTT
CASSLGHEAFF
>once|.|TRBJ1-5|TRBV23-1
TGCGCCAGCAGTCGGGGAGGTCATTTGTCTGGGGTAGGAAGCAATCAGCCCCAGCATTTT
CASSRGGHLSGVGSNQPQHF
>.|TRBD1|TRBJ2-3|TRBV2
TGTGCCAGCAGTTACGGGACAGGGGTAGCAGATACGCAGTATTTT
CASSYGTGVADTQYF
>.|TRBD2|TRBJ2-5|TRBV6-1
TGTGCCAGCAGCTCGGCGGCGGGAGTCCTTGAGACCCAGTACTTC
CASSSAAGVLETQYF
>.|.|TRBJ1-1|TRBV2
TGTGCCAGCAGAGACACCACCAGAAACACTGAAGCTTTCTTT
CASRDTTRNTEAFF
>.|TRBD1|TRBJ1-1|TRBV9
TGTGCCAGCAGCGTCGCGGGACAGGGGGGCACTGAAGCTTTCTTT
CASSVAGQGGTEAFF
>.|.|TRBJ1-2|TRBV4-1
TGCGCCAGCAGCCAAGATCGGGGCAGGGGAAACTATGGCTACACCTTC
CASSQDRGRGNYGYTF
>.|.|TRBJ2-1|TRBV27
TGTGCCAGCAGTACCGGGAACCAGAAATACAATGAGCAGTTCTTC
CASSTGNQKYNEQFF
>.|.|TRBJ2-3|TRBV5-1
TGCGCCAGCAGCTTGGGGGTGGGCCGCACAGATACGCAGTATTTT
CASSLGVGRTDTQYF
>.|.|TRBJ2-2|TRBV7-6
TGTGCCAGCAGCGGAGTGAGGGGGTACACCGGGGAGCTGTTTTTT
CASSGVRGYTGELFF
>.|.|TRBJ2-7|TRBV27
TGTGCCAGCAGTCTAGGGGTCGAGCAGTACTTC
CASSLGVEQYF
>.|.|TRBJ1-1|TRBV29-1
TGCAGCGTTGCCCTATCCCTTGAAGCTTTCTTT
CSVALSLEAFF
>few|.|TRBJ1-3|TRBV7-9
TGTGCCAGCAGATCGGGACTCCCCACCTCTGGAAACACCATATATTTT
CASRSGLPTSGNTIYF
>once|TRBD2|TRBJ2-3|TRBV5-4
TGTGCCAGCAGCGGTTTCGAGCGGGGGCGGGGCTCAGATACGCAGTATTTT
CASSGFERGRGSDTQYF
>.|.|TRBJ1-5|TRBV19
TGTGCCAGTAGTATTGTTGCAGGCCTAAATCAGCCCCAGCATTTT
CASSIVAGLNQPQHF
>.|.|TRBJ1-5|TRBV14
TGTGCCAGCAGCCAATGGCCGAATCAGCCCCAGCATTTT
CASSQWPNQPQHF
>.|TRBD2|TRBJ2-5|TRBV6-9
TGTGCCAGCAGTTATCCCCCCACCGGGACTAAAAGAGAGACCCAGTACTTC
CASSYPPTGTKRETQYF
>.|.|TRBJ1-4|TRBV5-1
TGCGCCAGCAGCTCCGGTGCGGGGGTCACTAATGAAAAACTGTTTTTT
CASSSGAGVTNEKLFF
>.|.|TRBJ1-5|TRBV7-2
TGTGCCAGCAGCTTATTGGGGGCTGAGAGTGGCTTTAATCAGCCCCAGCATTTT
CASSLLGAESGFNQPQHF
>.|.|TRBJ1-1|TRBV7-2
TGTGCCAGCAGCCTAACTTACACTGAAGCTTTCTTT
CASSLTYTEAFF
>.|TRBD1|TRBJ2-3|TRBV24-1
TGTGCCACCAGTAGGACAGGGGAAGGAGATACGCAGTATTTT
CATSRTGEGDTQYF
>.|.|TRBJ2-7|TRBV5-6
TGTGCCAGCAGTGGTCCCTCGGACAGACTCTACGAGCAGTACTTC
CASSGPSDRLYEQYF
>.|.|TRBJ2-3|TRBV24-1
TGTGCCACTTCGGGGGGCACAGATACGCAGTATTTT
CATSGGTDTQYF
>.|.|TRBJ2-7|TRBV27
TGTGCCAGCAGCATAAGGGGCAGGATCCCCCAAGAGCAGTACTTC
CASSIRGRIPQEQYF
>.|.|TRBJ1-3|TRBV28
TGTGCCAGCAGTAGTGTCGCCGCCGGCTCTGGAAACACCATATATTTT
CASSSVAAGSGNTIYF
>once|TRBD1|TRBJ2-5|TRBV27
TGTGCCACCGGGACAGGGGTTCAAGAGACCCAGTACTTC
CATGTGVQETQYF
>.|TRBD2|TRBJ2-4|TRBV30
TGTGCCTGGAGTGTATTGGGAGGGGTCCTAGCCAAAAACATTCAGTACTTC
CAWSVLGGVLAKNIQYF